Following are 22 T cell receptor beta chains from one sample sequenced in a study of molecular identifiers for immune sequencing clone quantification. From the PCR reads, TCRdb called clonotypes with MiXCR, one entry per CDR3 protein. The table records 490,000 or so distinct CDR3 sequences, roughly 26% of them present only once. Sample: naive CD8+ T cells from blood, with Jurkat cell RNA spiked in. The subset: FACS-sorted CD8+CD4-CCR7+CD45RA+ naive T cells. The receptors shown here come from a human donor in good health. Some libraries in this study had Jurkat cell RNA spiked in.

About this clonotype itself: A much larger clonotype is one base distant, so this may be a read error. Without the conserved terminal phenylalanine or tryptophan, this CDR3 likely stems from a read error. The CDR3 reads CASPEDGYEQYL. As DNA, the CDR3 is TGTGCCAGCCCCGAAGACGGCTACGAGCAGTACCTC. J is TRBJ2-7 and V is TRBV13; no clear D gene. The germline gives CDR1 PRHDT, CDR2 FYEKMQ (reference sequence). With 8 bases removed from V and 3 bases from J, the gap between germline ends came to 11 bases. The CDR3 is 12 amino acids.

This clonotype was seen at least ten times. The J gene is TRBJ1-2, the V gene TRBV6-5; D not certain. The CDR3 has 12 amino acids. V lost 4 bases, J lost 3 bases, and 6 bases lay in between. Germline-derived CDR1 and CDR2 are MNHEY and SVGAGI. Written as DNA, the CDR3 is TGTGCCAGCAGTTCCCAACACTATGGCTACACCTTC. Amino acid sequence: CASSSQHYGYTF.

This clonotype occurred many times. V gene TRBV28 combines with J gene TRBJ1-1; D not resolved. Germline-derived CDR1 and CDR2 are MDHEN and SYDVKM. V was shortened by 6 bases and J by 1 base, with 9 bases between the two germline ends. The CDR3 totals 13 residues. The CDR3 region is CASSLVRNTEAFF. CDR3 DNA sequence: TGTGCCAGCAGCTTAGTCAGGAACACTGAAGCTTTCTTT.

As for this clonotype: One base away lies a much larger clone, so this may be a sequencing read error. The chain combines TRBV7-9 with TRBJ2-5; 11 bases agree with TRBD2. The CDR3 loop spans 16 amino acids. The germline gives CDR1 SEHNR, CDR2 FQNEAQ (reference sequence). The CDR3 DNA reads TGTGCCAGCAGCCCTCGTCTAGCGGGAGGTGTGGAGACCCGGTACTTC. Protein: CASSPRLAGGVETRYF.

The chain is built from TRBV20-1 and TRBJ1-1; 11 nucleotides align to TRBD1. The V gene's germline CDR1 is DFQATT and CDR2 SNEGSKA (reference sequence). This CDR3 contains 17 residues. The V and J ends lost 1 base and 1 base, in that order; junction bases with no gene match: 8. This CDR3 is CSARGGQGEGRNTEAFF. DNA of the CDR3: TGCAGTGCTAGAGGGGGACAGGGGGAAGGTCGGAACACTGAAGCTTTCTTT.

This clonotype was detected many times. The V and J genes are TRBV19 and TRBJ2-7; possibly TRBD1 for D (6 bases). The CDR3 loop spans 12 amino acids. Trimming removed 6 bases at V and 5 bases at J, with 11 bases between. Germline CDR1 and CDR2: LNHDA and SQIVND (reference sequence). The CDR3 is CASSLQGDEQYF. CDR3 nucleotide sequence: TGTGCCAGTAGCCTACAGGGCGACGAGCAGTACTTC.

In its sample, this clonotype was seen a few times. The chain couples TRBV4-3 to TRBJ1-1; TRBD1 matches at 7 bases. The CDR3 has 13 residues. The germline gives CDR1 LGHNA, CDR2 YSLEER. V gave up 0 bases and J gave up 8 bases; unmatched junction bases: 3. The CDR3 loop reads CASSQEGGKEAFF. Written as DNA, the CDR3 is TGCGCCAGCAGCCAAGAAGGGGGCAAGGAAGCTTTCTTT.

About this clonotype itself: Its ends do not fully match the called genes, so a read error is possible. This chain links TRBV6-5 with TRBJ2-7, with D possibly matching TRBD1 (8 bases). The CDR3 covers 14 residues. CDR1 and CDR2 from the germline V gene are MNHEY and SVGAGI. CDR3 sequence: CASSLQGGAYGQYF. DNA of the CDR3: TGTGCCAGCAGTTTACAGGGGGGGGCCTACGGGCAGTACTTC.

The gene calls are TRBV19 and TRBJ2-3; unclear D gene. V was pared by 3 bases and J by 5 bases, with 18 bases between. Per germline, CDR1 LNHDA and CDR2 SQIVND (reference sequence). The CDR3 extends over 16 amino acids. CDR3 nucleotides: TGTGCCAGTAGTATTAGCCTACTCACTTCGGTAGATACGCAGTATTTT. It codes for CASSISLLTSVDTQYF. Variable domain in full (rest from reference TRBV19 and TRBJ2-3): DGGITQSPKYLFRKEGQNVTLSCEQNLNHDAMYWYRQDPGQGLRLIYYSQIVNDFQKGDIAEGYSVSREKKESFPLTVTSAQKNPTAFYLCASSISLLTSVDTQYFGPGTRLTVL.

This clonotype was picked up a small number of times. The rearrangement uses TRBV3-1 and TRBJ2-2; 10 bases map to TRBD2. The CDR3 has 18 amino acids. The V segment lost 0 bases and the J segment 6 bases; nucleotides outside the gene matches: 10. The germline CDR1 and CDR2 sequences are LGHDT and YNNKEL (reference sequence). This CDR3 reads CASSQEYGLAGEAGELFF. The DNA for the CDR3 is TGTGCCAGCAGCCAAGAATATGGGCTAGCGGGGGAGGCCGGGGAGCTGTTTTTT.

The chain employs TRBV7-9 and TRBJ2-2; 7 bases map to TRBD2. This CDR3 contains 14 residues. J gave up 6 bases and V 5 bases, and 6 bases lay outside the gene matches. The V gene's germline CDR1 is SEHNR and CDR2 FQNEAQ (reference sequence). The CDR3 bases are TGTGCCAGCAGCCGGGGACTACCCCCCGGGGAGCTGTTTTTT. Protein product: CASSRGLPPGELFF.

There are many counts of this clonotype. V and J are TRBV4-3 and TRBJ1-1; 7 nucleotides line up with TRBD1. CDR1 LGHNA and CDR2 YSLEER come from the germline V gene. The CDR3 is 13 residues long. The V segment lost 0 bases and the J segment 8 bases; nucleotides outside the gene matches: 3. The DNA for the CDR3 is TGCGCCAGCAGCCAAGAATTGACAGGGGAAGCTTTCTTT. Its protein is CASSQELTGEAFF.

This clonotype has a count of ten or more. This chain links TRBV20-1 with TRBJ2-7; 10 bases are shared with TRBD2. Trimming removed 6 bases from V and 4 bases from J; junction bases left unmatched: 6. Germline V gene lookup returns CDR1 DFQATT and CDR2 SNEGSKA (reference sequence). The CDR3 totals 13 residues. DNA of the CDR3: TGCAGTGCCAGGACTAGCGGAGGATACGAGCAGTACTTC. It translates to CSARTSGGYEQYF.

This clonotype was counted many times. The chain recombines TRBV7-8 with TRBJ1-1, with D uncertain. This CDR3 contains 13 residues. Germline V lookup: CDR1 SGHVS, CDR2 FQNEAQ. Trimming removed 2 bases at V and 6 bases at J, with 10 bases between. The CDR3 bases are TGTGCCAGCAGCTTAAAAAGCCCCGCTGAAGCTTTCTTT. The encoded protein is CASSLKSPAEAFF.

About this clonotype itself: A much larger clone lies a single base off, so this may be a read error. The conserved phenylalanine or tryptophan normally closing the CDR3 is absent here, so this likely arose from a read error. The genes are TRBV7-6 and TRBJ1-1; the D is unclear. With 6 bases removed from V and 1 base from J, the gap between germline ends came to 9 bases. Germline assignment: CDR1 SGHVS and CDR2 FNYEAQ. This CDR3 is 13 amino acids long. The CDR3 is CASRDLENTEAFS. The CDR3 DNA follows: TGTGCCAGCAGGGACTTAGAGAACACTGAAGCTTTCTCT.

This clonotype showed up many times. The chain carries TRBV21-1 and TRBJ1-2; TRBD1, as called in the table, went unchecked against the DNA. TRBV21-1 is annotated as a pseudogene. This CDR3 is built from 12 residues. The CDR3 loop is CAGPTAAVGYTF. CDR3 bases: TGTGCCGGACCGACAGCTGCCGTAGGCTACACCTTC.

This clonotype was counted only a few times. V gene TRBV28 combines with J gene TRBJ1-4, with TRBD1 matching 9 bases. The CDR3 totals 16 residues. V shed 4 bases, J shed 5 bases, and the junction held 8 bases outside the gene matches. The germline V gene encodes CDR1 MDHEN and CDR2 SYDVKM. In DNA form, the CDR3 reads TGTGCCAGCAGTTCGCCCGGGACAGGGAAAAATGAAAAACTGTTTTTT. Protein product: CASSSPGTGKNEKLFF.

This clonotype was seen only a few times. A read error may account for a junction end that differs from germline. This sequence joins TRBV7-6 and TRBJ2-3, with D maybe TRBD1 (6 bases). This CDR3 comprises 15 residues. Per germline, CDR1 SGHVS and CDR2 FNYEAQ. The CDR3 coding sequence is TGTGCCAGTTCTTGGGGTGGCAGGGGCACAGCTACGCAGTATTTT. It codes for CASSWGGRGTATQYF.

The chain joins TRBV3-1 to TRBJ1-6; D is undetermined. The CDR3 runs 14 residues. V gave up 4 bases and J gave up 7 bases, with 11 bases separating them. CDR1 LGHDT and CDR2 YNNKEL come from the germline V gene (reference sequence). CDR3 bases: TGTGCCAGCAGCCGCCCCGCGGCGAATTCACCCCTCCACTTT. This sequence encodes CASSRPAANSPLHF.

Worth noting for this clonotype: The CDR3 end shows no conserved phenylalanine or tryptophan, and so a read error is likely. This chain uses TRBV7-2 with TRBJ1-1; unclear D gene. This CDR3 comprises 14 residues. The germline CDR1 and CDR2 sequences are SGHTA and FQGNSA. V shed 2 bases and J shed 0 bases, with 7 bases lying between them. CDR3 DNA sequence: TGTGCCAGCAGCTTAACGCGGATGAACACTGAAGCTTTCTCT. This sequence encodes CASSLTRMNTEAFS.

This clonotype was seen more than once but under ten times. The V call is TRBV7-7, the J call TRBJ2-5, with D maybe TRBD1 (6 bases). V was clipped by 5 bases and J by 5 bases, with 21 bases between them. CDR3 size: 16 residues. From germline, CDR1 is SSHAT and CDR2 FNYEAQ (reference sequence). CDR3 sequence reads: CASSKEPQGLSETQYF. CDR3 bases: TGTGCCAGCAGCAAAGAACCCCAGGGGTTGAGTGAGACCCAGTACTTC. Supplemented by reference TRBV7-7 and TRBJ2-5, the full variable domain reads GAGVSQSPRYKVTKRGQDVTLRCDPISSHATLYWYQQALGQGPEFLTYFNYEAQPDKSGLPSDRFSAERPEGSISTLTIQRTEQRDSAMYRCASSKEPQGLSETQYFGPGTRLLVL.

The V and J genes are TRBV10-3 and TRBJ2-5, with TRBD2 identical over 9 bases. J gave up 3 bases and V 6 bases, and 5 bases lay outside the gene matches. The germline V gene encodes CDR1 ENHRY and CDR2 SYGVKD. The CDR3 covers 14 residues. CDR3 protein: CAIRPAGGEETQYF. In nucleotides, the CDR3 is TGTGCCATCAGGCCAGCGGGGGGCGAAGAGACCCAGTACTTC.